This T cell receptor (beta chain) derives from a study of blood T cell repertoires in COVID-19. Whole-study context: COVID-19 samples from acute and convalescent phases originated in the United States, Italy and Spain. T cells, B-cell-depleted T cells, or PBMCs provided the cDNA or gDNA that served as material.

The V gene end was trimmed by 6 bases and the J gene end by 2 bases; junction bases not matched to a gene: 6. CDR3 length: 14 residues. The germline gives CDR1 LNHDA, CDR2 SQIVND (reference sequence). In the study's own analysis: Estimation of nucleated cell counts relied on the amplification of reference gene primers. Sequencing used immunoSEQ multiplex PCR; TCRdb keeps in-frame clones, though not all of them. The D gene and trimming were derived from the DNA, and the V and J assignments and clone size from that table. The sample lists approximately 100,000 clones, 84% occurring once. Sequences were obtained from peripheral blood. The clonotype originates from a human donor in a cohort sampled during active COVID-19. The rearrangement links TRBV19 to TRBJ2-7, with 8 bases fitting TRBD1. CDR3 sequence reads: CASRYGTGPYEQYF. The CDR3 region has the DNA TGTGCCAGTAGGTACGGGACAGGCCCCTACGAGCAGTACTTC. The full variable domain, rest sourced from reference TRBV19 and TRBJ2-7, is DGGITQSPKYLFRKEGQNVTLSCEQNLNHDAMYWYRQDPGQGLRLIYYSQIVNDFQKGDIAEGYSVSREKKESFPLTVTSAQKNPTAFYLCASRYGTGPYEQYFGPGTRLTVT.